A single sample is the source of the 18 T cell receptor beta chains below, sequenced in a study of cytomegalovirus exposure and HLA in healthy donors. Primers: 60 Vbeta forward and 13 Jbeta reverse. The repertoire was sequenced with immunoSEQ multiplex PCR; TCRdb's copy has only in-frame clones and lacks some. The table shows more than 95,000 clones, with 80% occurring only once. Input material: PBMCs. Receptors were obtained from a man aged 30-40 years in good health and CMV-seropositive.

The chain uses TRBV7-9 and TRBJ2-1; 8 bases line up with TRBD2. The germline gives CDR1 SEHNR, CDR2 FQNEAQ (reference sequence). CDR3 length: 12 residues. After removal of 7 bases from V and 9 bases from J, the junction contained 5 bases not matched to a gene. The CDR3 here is CASNRGGGEQFF. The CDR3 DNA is TGTGCCAGCAACCGGGGGGGCGGTGAGCAGTTCTTC.

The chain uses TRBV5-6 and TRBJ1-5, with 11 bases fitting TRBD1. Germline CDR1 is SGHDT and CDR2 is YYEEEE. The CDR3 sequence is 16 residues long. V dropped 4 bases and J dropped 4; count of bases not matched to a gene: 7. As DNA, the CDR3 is TGTGCCAGCAGCCCCATGGGACAGGGGGGTAATCAGCCCCAGCATTTT. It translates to CASSPMGQGGNQPQHF.

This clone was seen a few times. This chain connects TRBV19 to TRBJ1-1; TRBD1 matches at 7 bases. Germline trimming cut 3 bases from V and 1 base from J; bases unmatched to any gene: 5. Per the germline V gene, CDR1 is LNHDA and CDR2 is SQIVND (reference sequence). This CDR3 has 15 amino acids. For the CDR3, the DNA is TGTGCCAGTAGTATGGGGGACAGCTCGAACACTGAAGCTTTCTTT. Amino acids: CASSMGDSSNTEAFF.

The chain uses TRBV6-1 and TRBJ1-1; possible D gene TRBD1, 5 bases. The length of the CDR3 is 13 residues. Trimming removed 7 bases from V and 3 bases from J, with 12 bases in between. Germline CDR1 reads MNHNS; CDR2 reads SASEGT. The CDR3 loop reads CASKEAGYTEAFF. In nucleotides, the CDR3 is TGTGCCAGCAAAGAGGCAGGGTACACTGAAGCTTTCTTT.

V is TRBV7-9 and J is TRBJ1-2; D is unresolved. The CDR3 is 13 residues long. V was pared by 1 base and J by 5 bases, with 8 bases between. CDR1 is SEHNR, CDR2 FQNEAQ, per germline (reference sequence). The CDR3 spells CASSLGPGYGYTF. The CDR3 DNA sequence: TGTGCCAGCAGCTTAGGACCCGGGTATGGCTACACCTTC.

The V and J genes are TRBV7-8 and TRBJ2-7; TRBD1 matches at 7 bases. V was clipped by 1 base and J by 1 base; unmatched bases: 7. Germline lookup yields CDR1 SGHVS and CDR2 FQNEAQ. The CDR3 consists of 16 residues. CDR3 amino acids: CASSLVGTEVSYEQYF. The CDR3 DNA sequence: TGTGCCAGCAGCTTAGTTGGGACAGAAGTATCCTACGAGCAGTACTTC.

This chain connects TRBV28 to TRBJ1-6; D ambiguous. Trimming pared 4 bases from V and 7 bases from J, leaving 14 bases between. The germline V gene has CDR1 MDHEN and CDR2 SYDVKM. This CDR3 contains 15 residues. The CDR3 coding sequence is TGTGCCAGCAGTTCAGGACTTGGGTTGAATTCACCCCTCCACTTT. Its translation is CASSSGLGLNSPLHF.

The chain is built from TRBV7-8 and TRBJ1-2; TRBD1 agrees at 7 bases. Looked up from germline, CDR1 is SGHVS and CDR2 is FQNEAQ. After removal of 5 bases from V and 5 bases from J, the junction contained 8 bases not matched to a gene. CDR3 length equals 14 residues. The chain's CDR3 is CASSLTGTEYGYTF. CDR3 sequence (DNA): TGTGCCAGCAGCCTAACCGGGACAGAGTATGGCTACACCTTC.

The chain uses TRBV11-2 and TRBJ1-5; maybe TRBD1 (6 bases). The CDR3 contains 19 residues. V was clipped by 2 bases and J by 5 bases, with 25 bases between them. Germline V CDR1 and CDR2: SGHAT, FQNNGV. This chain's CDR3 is CASSLYGSGGQSLYQPQHF. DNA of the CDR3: TGTGCCAGCAGCTTATATGGATCGGGAGGACAGTCTTTGTATCAGCCCCAGCATTTT.

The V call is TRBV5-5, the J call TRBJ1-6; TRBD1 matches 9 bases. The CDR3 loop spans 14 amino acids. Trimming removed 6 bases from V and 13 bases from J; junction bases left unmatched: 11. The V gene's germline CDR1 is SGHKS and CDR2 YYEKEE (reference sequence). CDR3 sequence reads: CASTSGQGSSPLHF. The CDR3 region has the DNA TGTGCCAGCACCTCGGGACAGGGATCGTCTCCCCTCCACTTT.

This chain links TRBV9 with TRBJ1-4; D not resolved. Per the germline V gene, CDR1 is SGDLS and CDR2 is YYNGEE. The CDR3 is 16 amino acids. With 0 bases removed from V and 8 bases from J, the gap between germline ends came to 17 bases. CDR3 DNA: TGTGCCAGCAGCGTAGCTGAGGTTGAGAACACCGAAAAACTGTTTTTT. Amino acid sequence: CASSVAEVENTEKLFF.

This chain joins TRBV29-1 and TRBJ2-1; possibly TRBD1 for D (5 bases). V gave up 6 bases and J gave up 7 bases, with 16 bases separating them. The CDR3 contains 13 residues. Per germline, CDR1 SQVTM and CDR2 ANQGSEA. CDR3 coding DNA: TGCAGCGTCTCTAGGGGTGTTGGTAATGAGCAGTTCTTC. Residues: CSVSRGVGNEQFF.

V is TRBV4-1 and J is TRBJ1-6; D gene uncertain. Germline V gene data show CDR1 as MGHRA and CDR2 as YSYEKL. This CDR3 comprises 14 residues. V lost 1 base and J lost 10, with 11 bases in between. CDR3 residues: CASSQGVGGSPLHF. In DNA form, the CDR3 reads TGCGCCAGCAGCCAAGGGGTCGGAGGCTCACCCCTCCACTTT.

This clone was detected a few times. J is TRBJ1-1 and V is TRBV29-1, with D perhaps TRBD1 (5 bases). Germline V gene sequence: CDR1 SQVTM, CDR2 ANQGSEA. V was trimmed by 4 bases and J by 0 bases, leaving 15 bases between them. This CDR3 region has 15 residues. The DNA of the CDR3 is TGCAGCGTTGCAAGGGGTGCAACCATGAACACTGAAGCTTTCTTT. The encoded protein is CSVARGATMNTEAFF.

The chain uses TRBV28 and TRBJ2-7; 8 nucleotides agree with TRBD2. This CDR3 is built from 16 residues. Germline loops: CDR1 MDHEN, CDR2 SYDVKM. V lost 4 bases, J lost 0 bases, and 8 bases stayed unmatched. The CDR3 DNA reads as TGTGCCAGCAGTTCCCCCCGAGCGGGGGTCTCCTACGAGCAGTACTTC. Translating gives CASSSPRAGVSYEQYF.

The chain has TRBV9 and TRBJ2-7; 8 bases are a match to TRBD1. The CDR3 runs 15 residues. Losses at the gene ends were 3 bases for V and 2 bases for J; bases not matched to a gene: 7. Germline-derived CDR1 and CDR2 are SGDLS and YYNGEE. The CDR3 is CASSASQGDTYEQYF. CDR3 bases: TGTGCCAGCAGCGCATCACAGGGGGACACCTACGAGCAGTACTTC.

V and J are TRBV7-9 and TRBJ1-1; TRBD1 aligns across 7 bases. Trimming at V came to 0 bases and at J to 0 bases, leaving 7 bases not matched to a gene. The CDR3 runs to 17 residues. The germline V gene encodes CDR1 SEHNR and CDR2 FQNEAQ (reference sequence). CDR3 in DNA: TGTGCCAGCAGCTTAGCCCAGTGGGGACAGATGAACACTGAAGCTTTCTTT. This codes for CASSLAQWGQMNTEAFF.

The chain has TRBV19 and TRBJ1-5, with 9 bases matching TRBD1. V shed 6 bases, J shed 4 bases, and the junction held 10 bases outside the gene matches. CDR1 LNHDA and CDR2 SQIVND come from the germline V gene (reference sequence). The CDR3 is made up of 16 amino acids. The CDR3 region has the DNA TGTGCCAGTAGCAGGAGGGACAGGGTCGGAAATCAGCCCCAGCATTTT. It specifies CASSRRDRVGNQPQHF.